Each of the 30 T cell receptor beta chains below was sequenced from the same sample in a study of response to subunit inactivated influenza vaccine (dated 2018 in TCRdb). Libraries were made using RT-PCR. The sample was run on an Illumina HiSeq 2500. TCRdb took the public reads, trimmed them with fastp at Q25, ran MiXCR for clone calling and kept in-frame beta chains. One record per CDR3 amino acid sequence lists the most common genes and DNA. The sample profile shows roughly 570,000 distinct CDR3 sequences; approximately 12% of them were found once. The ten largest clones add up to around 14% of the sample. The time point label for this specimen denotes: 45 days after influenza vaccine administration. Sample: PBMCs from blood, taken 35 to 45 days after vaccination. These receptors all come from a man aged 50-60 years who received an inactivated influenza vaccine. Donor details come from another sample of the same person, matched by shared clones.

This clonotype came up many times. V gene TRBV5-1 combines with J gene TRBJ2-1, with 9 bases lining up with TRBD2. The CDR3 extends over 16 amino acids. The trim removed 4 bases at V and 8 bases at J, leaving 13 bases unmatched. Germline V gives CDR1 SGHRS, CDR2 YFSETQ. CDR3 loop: CASSRDGGRVNDEQFF. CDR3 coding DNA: TGCGCCAGCAGCCGGGACGGCGGGAGGGTTAACGATGAGCAGTTCTTC.

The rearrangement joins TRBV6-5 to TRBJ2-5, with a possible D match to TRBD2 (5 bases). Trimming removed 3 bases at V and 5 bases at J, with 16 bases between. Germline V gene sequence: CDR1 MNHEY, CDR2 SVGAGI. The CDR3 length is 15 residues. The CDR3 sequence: CASSYLGTGGETQYF. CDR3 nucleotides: TGTGCCAGCAGTTATTTGGGTACCGGCGGGGAGACCCAGTACTTC.

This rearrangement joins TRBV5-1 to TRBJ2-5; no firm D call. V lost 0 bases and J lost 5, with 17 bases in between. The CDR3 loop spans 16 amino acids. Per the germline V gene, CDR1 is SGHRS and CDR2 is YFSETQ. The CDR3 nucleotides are TGCGCCAGCAGCTTGGCCAGCCTAACCTTAACGGAGACCCAGTACTTC. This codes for CASSLASLTLTETQYF.

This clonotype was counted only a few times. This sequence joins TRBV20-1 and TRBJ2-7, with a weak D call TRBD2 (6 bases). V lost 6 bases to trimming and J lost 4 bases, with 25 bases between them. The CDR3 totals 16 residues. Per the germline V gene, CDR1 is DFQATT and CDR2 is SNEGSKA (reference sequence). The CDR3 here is CSAEAPIIGSSYEQYF. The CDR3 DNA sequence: TGCAGTGCCGAGGCACCGATAATCGGGAGTTCGTACGAGCAGTACTTC.

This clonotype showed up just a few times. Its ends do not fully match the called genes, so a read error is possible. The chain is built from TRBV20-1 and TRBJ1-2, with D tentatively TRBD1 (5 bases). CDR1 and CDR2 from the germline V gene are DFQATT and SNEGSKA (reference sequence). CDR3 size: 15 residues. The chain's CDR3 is CSARLQDPGDYGYSF. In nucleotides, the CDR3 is TGCAGTGCTAGATTACAGGATCCGGGAGACTATGGCTACTCCTTC.

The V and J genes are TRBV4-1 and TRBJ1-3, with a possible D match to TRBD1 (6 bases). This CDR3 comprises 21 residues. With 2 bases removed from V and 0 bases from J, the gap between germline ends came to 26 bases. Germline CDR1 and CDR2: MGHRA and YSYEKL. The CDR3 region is CASSQIAGRDIGLYSGNTIYF. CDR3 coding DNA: TGCGCCAGCAGCCAAATTGCGGGTAGGGACATCGGCCTTTACTCTGGAAACACCATATATTTT.

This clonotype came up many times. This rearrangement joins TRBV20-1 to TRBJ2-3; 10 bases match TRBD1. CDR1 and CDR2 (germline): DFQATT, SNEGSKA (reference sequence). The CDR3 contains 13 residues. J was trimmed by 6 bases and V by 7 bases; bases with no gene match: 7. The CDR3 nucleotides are TGCAGTGGTTGGACAGGGGGAGTGGATACGCAGTATTTT. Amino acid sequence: CSGWTGGVDTQYF.

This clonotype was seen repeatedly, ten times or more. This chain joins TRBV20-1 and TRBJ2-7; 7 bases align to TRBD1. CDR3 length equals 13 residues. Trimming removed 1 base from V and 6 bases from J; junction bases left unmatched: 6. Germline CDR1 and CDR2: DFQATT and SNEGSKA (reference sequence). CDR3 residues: CSARGTTGVEQYF. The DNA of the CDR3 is TGCAGTGCTAGAGGAACCACAGGGGTCGAGCAGTACTTC.

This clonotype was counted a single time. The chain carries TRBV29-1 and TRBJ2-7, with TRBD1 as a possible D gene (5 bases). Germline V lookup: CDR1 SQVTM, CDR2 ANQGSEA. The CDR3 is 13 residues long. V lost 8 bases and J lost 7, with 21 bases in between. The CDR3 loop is CSLANQGSREQYF. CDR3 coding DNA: TGCAGCCTTGCGAACCAGGGTTCGCGGGAGCAGTACTTC.

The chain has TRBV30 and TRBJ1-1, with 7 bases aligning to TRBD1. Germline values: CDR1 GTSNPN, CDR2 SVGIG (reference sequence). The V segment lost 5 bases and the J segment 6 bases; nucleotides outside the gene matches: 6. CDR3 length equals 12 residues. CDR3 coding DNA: TGTGCCTGGGGCAGGGGGTTGTCTGAAGCTTTCTTT. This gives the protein CAWGRGLSEAFF.

The CDR3, as DNA: TGTGCCAGCAGTTACGGTTGGAGAAAACCCCAGGAGCACAATGAGCAGTTCTTC. It codes for CASSYGWRKPQEHNEQFF. V and J are TRBV6-2 or TRBV6-3 and TRBJ2-1; D is uncertain. Germline V gene sequence: CDR1 MNHEY, CDR2 SVGEGT. Trimming took 2 bases from V and 5 from J, leaving 22 bases between them. The CDR3 covers 18 residues.

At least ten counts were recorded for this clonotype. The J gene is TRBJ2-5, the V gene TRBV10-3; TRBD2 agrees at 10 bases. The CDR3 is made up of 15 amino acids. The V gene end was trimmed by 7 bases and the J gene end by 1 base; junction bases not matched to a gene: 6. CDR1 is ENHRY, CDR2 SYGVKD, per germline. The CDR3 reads CAIISGGAFQETQYF. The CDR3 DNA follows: TGTGCCATCATAAGCGGGGGGGCTTTCCAAGAGACCCAGTACTTC.

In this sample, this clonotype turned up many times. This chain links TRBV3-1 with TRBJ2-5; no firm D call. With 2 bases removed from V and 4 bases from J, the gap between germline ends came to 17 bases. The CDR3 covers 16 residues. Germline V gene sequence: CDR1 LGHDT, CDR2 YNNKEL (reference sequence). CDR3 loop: CASSQNSRLSTETQYF. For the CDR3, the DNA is TGTGCCAGCAGCCAAAACTCCCGGCTTTCGACAGAGACCCAGTACTTC.

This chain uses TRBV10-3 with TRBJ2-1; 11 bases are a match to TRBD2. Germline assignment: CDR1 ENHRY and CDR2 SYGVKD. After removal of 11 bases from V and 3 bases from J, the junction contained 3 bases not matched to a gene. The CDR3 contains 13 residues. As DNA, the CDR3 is TGTGCCGTGGGACTAGCGGACTACAATGAGCAGTTCTTC. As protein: CAVGLADYNEQFF.

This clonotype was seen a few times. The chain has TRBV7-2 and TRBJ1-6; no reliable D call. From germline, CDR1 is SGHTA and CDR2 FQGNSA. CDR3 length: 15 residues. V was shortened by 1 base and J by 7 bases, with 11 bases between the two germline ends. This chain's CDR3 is CASSLGSSANSPLHF. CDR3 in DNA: TGTGCCAGCAGCTTAGGTTCGTCAGCCAATTCACCCCTCCACTTT. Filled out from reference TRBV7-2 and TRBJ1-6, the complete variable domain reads GAGVSQSPSNKVTEKGKDVELRCDPISGHTALYWYRQSLGQGLEFLIYFQGNSAPDKSGLPSDRFSAERTGGSVSTLTIQRTQQEDSAVYLCASSLGSSANSPLHFGNGTRLTVT.

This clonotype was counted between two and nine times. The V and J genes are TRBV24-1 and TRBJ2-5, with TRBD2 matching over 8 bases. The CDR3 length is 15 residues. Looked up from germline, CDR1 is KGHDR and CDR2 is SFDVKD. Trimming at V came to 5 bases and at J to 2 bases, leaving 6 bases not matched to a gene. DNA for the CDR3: TGTGCCACCAGTGCTGGGCGGGGGGTACAAGAGACCCAGTACTTC. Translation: CATSAGRGVQETQYF.

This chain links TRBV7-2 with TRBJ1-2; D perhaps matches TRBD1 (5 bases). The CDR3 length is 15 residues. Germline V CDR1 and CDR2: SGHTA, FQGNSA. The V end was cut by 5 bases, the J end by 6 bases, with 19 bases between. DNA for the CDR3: TGTGCCAGCAGCGATGGGGGGAGACCCCAGGATGGCTACACCTTC. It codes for CASSDGGRPQDGYTF.

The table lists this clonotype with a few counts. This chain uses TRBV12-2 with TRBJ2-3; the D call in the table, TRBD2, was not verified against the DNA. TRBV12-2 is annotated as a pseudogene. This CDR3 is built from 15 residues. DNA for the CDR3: TGTGCAAGTCCCCCGCAGCCTACTAGCACAGATACGCAGTATTTT. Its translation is CASPPQPTSTDTQYF.

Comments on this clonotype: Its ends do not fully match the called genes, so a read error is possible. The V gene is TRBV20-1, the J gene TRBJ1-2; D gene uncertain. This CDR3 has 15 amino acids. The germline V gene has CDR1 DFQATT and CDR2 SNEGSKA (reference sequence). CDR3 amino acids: CSATTGEQLNCGYTF. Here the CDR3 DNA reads TGCAGTGCTACTACTGGAGAACAGCTCAACTGTGGCTACACCTTC.

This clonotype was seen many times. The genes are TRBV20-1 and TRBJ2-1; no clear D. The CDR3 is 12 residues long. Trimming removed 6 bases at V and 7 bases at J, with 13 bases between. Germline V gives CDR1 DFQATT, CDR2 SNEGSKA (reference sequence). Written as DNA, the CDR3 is TGCAGTGCAGCCCGGTATCCGAATGAGCAGTTCTTC. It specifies CSAARYPNEQFF.

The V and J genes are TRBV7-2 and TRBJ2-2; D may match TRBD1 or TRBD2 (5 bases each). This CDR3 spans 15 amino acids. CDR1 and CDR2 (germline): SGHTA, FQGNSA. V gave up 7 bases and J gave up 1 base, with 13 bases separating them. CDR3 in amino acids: CASKVEGRNTGELFF. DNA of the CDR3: TGTGCCAGCAAAGTAGAGGGACGGAACACCGGGGAGCTGTTTTTT.

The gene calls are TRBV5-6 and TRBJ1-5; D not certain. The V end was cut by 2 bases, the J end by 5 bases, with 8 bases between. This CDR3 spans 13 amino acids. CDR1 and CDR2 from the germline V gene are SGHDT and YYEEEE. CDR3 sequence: CASSLSADQPQHF. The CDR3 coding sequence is TGTGCCAGCAGCTTATCCGCGGATCAGCCCCAGCATTTT.

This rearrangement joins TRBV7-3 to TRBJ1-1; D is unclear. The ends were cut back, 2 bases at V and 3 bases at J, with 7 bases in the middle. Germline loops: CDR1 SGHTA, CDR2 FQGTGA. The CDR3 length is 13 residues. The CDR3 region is CASSLAIDTEAFF. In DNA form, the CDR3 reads TGTGCCAGCAGCTTAGCGATCGACACTGAAGCTTTCTTT.

Here the CDR3 DNA reads TGCGCCAGCAGCCAAGGGGTAGCAAACTCCTACGAGCAGTACTTC. Translating it yields CASSQGVANSYEQYF. The chain uses TRBV4-3 and TRBJ2-7; D not resolved. This CDR3 spans 15 amino acids. Germline values: CDR1 LGHNA, CDR2 YSLEER. V was shortened by 1 base and J by 0 bases, with 10 bases between the two germline ends.

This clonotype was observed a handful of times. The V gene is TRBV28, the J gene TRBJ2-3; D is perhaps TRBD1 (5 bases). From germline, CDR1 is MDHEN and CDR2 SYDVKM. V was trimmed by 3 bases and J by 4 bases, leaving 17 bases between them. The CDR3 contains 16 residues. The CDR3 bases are TGTGCCAGCAGTTTGGGGCACGGATGGGGCGCAGATACGCAGTATTTT. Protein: CASSLGHGWGADTQYF.

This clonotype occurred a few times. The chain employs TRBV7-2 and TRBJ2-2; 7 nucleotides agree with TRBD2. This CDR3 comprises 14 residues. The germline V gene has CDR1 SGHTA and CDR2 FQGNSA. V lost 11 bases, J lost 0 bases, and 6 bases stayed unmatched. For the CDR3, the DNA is TGTGCCGCTGGCGGGGGAGCGAACACCGGGGAGCTGTTTTTT. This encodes CAAGGGANTGELFF.

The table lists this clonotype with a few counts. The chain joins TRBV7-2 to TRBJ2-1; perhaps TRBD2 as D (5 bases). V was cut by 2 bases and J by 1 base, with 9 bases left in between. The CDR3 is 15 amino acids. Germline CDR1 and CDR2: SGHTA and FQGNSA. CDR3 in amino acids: CASSLSGYSYNEQFF. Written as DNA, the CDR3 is TGTGCCAGCAGCTTATCGGGATATTCCTACAATGAGCAGTTCTTC.

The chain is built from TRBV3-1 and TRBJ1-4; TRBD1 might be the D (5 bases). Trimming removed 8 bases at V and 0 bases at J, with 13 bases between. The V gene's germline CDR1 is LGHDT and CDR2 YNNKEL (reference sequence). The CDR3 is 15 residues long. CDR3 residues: CASRRGFTTNEKLFF. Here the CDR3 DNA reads TGTGCCAGCCGGAGGGGTTTCACAACTAATGAAAAACTGTTTTTT.

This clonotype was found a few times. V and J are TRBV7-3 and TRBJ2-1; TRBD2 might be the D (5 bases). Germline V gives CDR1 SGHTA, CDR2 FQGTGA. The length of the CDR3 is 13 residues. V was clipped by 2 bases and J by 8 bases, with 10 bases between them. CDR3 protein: CASSLYPRDEQFF. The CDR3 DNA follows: TGTGCCAGCAGCTTATATCCGCGGGATGAGCAGTTCTTC.

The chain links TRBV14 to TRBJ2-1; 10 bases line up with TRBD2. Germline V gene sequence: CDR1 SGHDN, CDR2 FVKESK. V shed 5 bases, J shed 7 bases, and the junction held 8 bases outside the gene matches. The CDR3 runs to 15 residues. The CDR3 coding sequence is TGTGCCAGCAGCTTCCTTAGCGGGGGGCAGAATGAGCAGTTCTTC. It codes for CASSFLSGGQNEQFF.